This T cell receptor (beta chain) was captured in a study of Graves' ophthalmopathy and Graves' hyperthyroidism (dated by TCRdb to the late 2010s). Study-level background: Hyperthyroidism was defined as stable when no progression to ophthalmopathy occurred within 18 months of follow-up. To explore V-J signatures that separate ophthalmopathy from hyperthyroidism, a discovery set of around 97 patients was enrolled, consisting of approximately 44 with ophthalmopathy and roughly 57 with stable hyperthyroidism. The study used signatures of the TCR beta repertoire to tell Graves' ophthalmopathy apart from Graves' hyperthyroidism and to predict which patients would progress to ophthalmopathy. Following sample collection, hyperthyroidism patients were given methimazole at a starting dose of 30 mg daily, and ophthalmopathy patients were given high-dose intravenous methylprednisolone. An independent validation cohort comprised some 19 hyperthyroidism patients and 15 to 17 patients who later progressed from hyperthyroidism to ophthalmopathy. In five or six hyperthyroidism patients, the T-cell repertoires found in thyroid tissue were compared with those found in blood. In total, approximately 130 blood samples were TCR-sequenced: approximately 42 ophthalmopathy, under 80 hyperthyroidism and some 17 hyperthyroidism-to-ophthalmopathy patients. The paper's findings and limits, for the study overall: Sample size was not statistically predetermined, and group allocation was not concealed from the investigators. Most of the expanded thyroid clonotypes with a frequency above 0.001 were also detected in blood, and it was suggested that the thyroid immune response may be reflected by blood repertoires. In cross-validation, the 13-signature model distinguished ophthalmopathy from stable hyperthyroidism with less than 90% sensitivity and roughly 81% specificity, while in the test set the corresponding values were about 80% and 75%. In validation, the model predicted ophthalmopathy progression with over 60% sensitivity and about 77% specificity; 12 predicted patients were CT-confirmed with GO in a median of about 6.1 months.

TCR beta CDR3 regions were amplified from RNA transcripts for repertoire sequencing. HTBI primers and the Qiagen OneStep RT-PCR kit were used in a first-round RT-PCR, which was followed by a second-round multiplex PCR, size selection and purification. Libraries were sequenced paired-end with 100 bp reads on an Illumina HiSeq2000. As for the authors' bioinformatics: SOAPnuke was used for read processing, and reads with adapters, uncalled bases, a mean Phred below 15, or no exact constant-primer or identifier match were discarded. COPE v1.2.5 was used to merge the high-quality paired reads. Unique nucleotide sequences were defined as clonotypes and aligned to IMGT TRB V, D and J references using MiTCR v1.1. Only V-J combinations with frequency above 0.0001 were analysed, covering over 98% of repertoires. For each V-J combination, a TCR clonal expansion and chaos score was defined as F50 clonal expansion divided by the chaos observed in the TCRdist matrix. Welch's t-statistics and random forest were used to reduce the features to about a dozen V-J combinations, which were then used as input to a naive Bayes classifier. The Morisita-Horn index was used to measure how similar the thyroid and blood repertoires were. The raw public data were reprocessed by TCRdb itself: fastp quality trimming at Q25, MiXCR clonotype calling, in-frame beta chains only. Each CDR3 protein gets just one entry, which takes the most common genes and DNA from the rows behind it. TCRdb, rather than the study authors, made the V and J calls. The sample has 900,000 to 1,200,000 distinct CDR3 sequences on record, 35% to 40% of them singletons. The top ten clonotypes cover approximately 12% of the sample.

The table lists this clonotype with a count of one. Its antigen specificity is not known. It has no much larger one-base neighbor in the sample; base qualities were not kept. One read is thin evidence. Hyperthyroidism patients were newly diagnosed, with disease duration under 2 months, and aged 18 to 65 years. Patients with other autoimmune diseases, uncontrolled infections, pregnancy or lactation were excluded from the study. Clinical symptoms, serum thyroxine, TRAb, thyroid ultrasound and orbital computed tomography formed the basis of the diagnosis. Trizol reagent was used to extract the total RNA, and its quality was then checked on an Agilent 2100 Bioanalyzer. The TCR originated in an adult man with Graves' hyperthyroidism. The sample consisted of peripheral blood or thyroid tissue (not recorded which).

The nucleotides read TGCAGCGCCCTCGGGACAGGTGGGAACACTGAAGCTTTCTTT. Its coded protein is CSALGTGGNTEAFF. The V and J genes are TRBV29-1 and TRBJ1-1; 8 bases in the junction line up with TRBD1. There are 14 amino acids in the CDR3, from cysteine to phenylalanine inclusive. This entry keeps only the CDR3 DNA: 42 bases, framed from base 1. Germline trimming amounts to 7 bases on V and 1 base on J, with 8 as the count of junction bases outside the gene matches. CDR1 and CDR2, looked up from the germline V gene, are SQVTM and ANQGSEA.